This TCR beta chain was retrieved from a study of blood T cell repertoires in COVID-19. Turning to the study itself: Some COVID-19 samples were acute and others convalescent; all came from the United States, Italy and Spain. PBMCs, B-cell-depleted T cells, or T cells provided the cDNA or gDNA that made up the material.

The count of this clone is one. Authors' analysis steps: Amplifying reference gene primers gave estimates of nucleated cell counts. Assay used: immunoSEQ multiplex PCR; TCRdb lists only in-frame clones, some missing. V and J calls plus clone size are reproduced from that table; the DNA served to infer D and trimming. The data show about 260,000 clones, over 70% seen once. This CDR3 is 16 amino acids long. The V and J ends lost 0 bases and 9 bases, in that order; junction bases with no gene match: 8. The germline gives CDR1 MNHEY, CDR2 SVGAGI. The receptor was derived from a woman in her 40s who had recovered from COVID-19. This chain links TRBV6-5 with TRBJ2-2; TRBD2 matches 9 bases. Sequenced: peripheral blood. The CDR3 nucleotides are TGTGCCAGCAGTTACTCTTCTAGCGGGGTTGGTTGGGAGCTGTTTTTT. Its protein product is CASSYSSSGVGWELFF.